This TCR beta chain was obtained from a study of cytomegalovirus exposure and HLA in healthy donors. Comment on this clone: The antigen remains unidentified.

Study outcomes and limitations: Association of a missense DCLRE1C variant with TCR beta V- and J-gene trimming was reported in a later analysis.

The PCR contained 60 Vbeta and 13 Jbeta primers. Clones were sequenced by immunoSEQ multiplex PCR, and TCRdb holds only the in-frame ones, with some missing. The data show around 90,000 clones, roughly four fifths seen once. Donors sampled were nominally healthy, though unrecorded immune exposures were likely. Germline V gene data show CDR1 as SGHRS and CDR2 as YFSETQ. This CDR3 is built from 22 residues. Trimming took 0 bases from V and 2 from J; bases not matched to a gene: 15. This sequence joins TRBV5-1 and TRBJ2-4; TRBD2 agrees at 15 bases. The origin of this receptor is a human donor in good health. The material sequenced was PBMCs. The CDR3 loop is CASSLVPPGLAGGGGSKNIQYF. As DNA, the CDR3 is TGCGCCAGCAGCTTGGTCCCACCGGGACTAGCGGGGGGCGGAGGGTCCAAAAACATTCAGTACTTC.